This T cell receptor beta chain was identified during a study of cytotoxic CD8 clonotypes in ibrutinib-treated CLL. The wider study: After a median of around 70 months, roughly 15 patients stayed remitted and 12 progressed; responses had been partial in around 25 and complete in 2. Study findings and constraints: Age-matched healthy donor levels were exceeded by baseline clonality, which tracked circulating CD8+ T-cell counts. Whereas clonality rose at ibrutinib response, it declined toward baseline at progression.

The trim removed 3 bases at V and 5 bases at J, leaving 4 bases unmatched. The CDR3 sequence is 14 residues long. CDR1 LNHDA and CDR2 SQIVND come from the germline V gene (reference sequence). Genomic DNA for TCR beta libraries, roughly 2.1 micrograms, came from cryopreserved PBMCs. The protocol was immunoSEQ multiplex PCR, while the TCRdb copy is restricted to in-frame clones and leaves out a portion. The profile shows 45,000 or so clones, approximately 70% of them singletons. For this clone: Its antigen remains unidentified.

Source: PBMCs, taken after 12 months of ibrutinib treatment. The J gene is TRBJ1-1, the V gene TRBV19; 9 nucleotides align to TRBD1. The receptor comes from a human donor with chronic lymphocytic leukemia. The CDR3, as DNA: TGTGCCAGTAGTATGGACAGGGGCTTTACTGAAGCTTTCTTT. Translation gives CASSMDRGFTEAFF.